The next 3 T cell receptor beta chains were all read from a single sample in a study of PD-L1 blockade in urothelial cancer. Data came from immunoSEQ multiplex PCR; TCRdb stores just in-frame clones and leaves some out. Here the sample spans under 120,000 clones, under 85% being singletons. Sequencing was performed on PBMCs, taken around atezolizumab (anti-PD-L1) treatment. The origin of the receptors is a man in his fifties or sixties with urothelial cancer.

This clone was counted once. The genes are TRBV18 and TRBJ2-5; weak D call: TRBD1 (6 bases). Germline CDR1 KGHSH, CDR2 LQKENI. The length of the CDR3 is 14 residues. The V end lost 3 bases, the J end lost 3 bases, and 11 bases lay between the germline ends. This chain's CDR3 is CASSPGTPKETQYF. The CDR3 DNA is TGTGCCAGCTCACCGGGGACACCTAAAGAGACCCAGTACTTC.

V usage is TRBV27 and J usage is TRBJ2-4; D is perhaps TRBD1 (6 bases). Germline V CDR1 and CDR2: MNHEY, SMNVEV (reference sequence). The V gene lost 3 bases and the J gene lost 16 bases, with 16 bases spanning the gap. The CDR3 loop spans 12 amino acids. The CDR3 reads CASSLNNRDIYF. DNA of the CDR3: TGTGCCAGCAGTTTGAATAACAGGGACATCTACTTC.

V and J are TRBV6-5 and TRBJ1-2, with a tentative D call TRBD1 (5 bases). CDR3 length: 15 amino acids. Trimming left V 6 bases short and J 6 bases short, with 20 bases between. The germline V gene encodes CDR1 MNHEY and CDR2 SVGAGI. CDR3 bases: TGTGCCAGCAGGAACGGGGGGGGTCTCGTGAATGGCTACACCTTC. Translating it yields CASRNGGGLVNGYTF.